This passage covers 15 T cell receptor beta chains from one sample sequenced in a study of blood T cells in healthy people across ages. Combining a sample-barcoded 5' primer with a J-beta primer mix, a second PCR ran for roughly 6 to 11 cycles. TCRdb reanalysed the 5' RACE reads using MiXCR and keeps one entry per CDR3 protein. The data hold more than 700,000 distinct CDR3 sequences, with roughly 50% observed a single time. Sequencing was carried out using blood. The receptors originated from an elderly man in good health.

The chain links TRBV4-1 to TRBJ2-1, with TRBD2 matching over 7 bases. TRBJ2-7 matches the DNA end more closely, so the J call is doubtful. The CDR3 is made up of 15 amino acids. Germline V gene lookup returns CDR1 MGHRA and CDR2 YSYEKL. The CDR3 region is CASSQSGDSYNEQYF. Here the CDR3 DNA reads TGCGCCAGCAGCCAGAGCGGGGATTCCTACAATGAGCAGTACTTC.

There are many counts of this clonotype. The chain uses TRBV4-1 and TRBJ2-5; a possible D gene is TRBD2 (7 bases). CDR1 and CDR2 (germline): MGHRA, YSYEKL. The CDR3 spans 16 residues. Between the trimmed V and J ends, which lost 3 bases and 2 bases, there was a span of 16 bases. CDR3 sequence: CASSHPGRGRQETQYF. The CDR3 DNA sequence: TGCGCCAGCAGCCACCCTGGGAGGGGGAGGCAAGAGACCCAGTACTTC.

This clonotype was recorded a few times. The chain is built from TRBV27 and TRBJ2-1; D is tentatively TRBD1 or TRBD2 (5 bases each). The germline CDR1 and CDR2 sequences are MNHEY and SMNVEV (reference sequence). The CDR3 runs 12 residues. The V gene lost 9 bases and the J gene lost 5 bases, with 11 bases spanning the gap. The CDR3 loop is CASVGTHNEQFF. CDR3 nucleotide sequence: TGTGCCAGTGTGGGGACCCACAATGAGCAGTTCTTC.

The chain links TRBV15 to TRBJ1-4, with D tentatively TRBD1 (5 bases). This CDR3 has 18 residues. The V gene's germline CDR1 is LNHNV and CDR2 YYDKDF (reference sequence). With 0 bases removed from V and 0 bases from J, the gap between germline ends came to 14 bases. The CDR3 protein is CATSRDGAGIATNEKLFF. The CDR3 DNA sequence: TGTGCCACCAGCAGAGATGGGGCGGGGATTGCAACTAATGAAAAACTGTTTTTT.

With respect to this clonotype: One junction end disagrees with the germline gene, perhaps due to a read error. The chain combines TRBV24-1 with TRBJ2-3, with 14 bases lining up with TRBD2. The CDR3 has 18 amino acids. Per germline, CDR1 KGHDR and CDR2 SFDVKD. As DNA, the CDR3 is TGCGCCACCAGTGATCCCAGACTAGCGGGAGGGCCCAGGGGTACGCAGTATTTT. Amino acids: CATSDPRLAGGPRGTQYF.

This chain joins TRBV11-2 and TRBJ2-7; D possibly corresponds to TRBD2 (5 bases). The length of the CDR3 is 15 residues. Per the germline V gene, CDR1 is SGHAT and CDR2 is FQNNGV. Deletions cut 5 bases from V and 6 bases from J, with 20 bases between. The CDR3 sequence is CASSQTRLGDSEQYF. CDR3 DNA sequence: TGTGCCAGCAGCCAAACTCGTCTCGGGGATAGCGAGCAGTACTTC.

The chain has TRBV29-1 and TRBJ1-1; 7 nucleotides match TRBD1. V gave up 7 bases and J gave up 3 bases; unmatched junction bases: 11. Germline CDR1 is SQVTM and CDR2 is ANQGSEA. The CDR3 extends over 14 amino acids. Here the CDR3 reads CSGSSRGGDTEAFF. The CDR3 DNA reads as TGCAGCGGCTCCTCCAGGGGGGGGGACACTGAAGCTTTCTTT. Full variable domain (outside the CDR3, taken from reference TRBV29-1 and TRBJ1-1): SAVISQKPSRDICQRGTSLTIQCQVDSQVTMMFWYRQQPGQSLTLIATANQGSEATYESGFVIDKFPISRPNLTFSTLTVSNMSPEDSSIYLCSGSSRGGDTEAFFGQGTRLTVV.

The CDR3: CASSHSGSSSYEQYF. The CDR3 DNA sequence: TGTGCCAGCAGCCATAGCGGGTCTAGCTCCTACGAGCAGTACTTC. V gene TRBV9 combines with J gene TRBJ2-7; the match to TRBD2 covers 7 bases. This CDR3 is built from 15 residues. V was clipped by 4 bases and J by 0 bases; unmatched bases: 7. From germline, CDR1 is SGDLS and CDR2 YYNGEE.

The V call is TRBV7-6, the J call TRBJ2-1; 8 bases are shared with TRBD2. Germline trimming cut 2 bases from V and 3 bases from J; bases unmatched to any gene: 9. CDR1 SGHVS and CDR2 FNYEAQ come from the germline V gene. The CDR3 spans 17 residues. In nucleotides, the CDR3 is TGTGCCAGCAGCTTATTGTCACGGGAGGGCCGCTACAATGAGCAGTTCTTC. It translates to CASSLLSREGRYNEQFF. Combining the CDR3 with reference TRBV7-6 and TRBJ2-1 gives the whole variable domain GAGVSQSPRYKVTKRGQDVALRCDPISGHVSLYWYRQALGQGPEFLTYFNYEAQQDKSGLPNDRFSAERPEGSISTLTIQRTEQRDSAMYRCASSLLSREGRYNEQFFGPGTRLTVL.

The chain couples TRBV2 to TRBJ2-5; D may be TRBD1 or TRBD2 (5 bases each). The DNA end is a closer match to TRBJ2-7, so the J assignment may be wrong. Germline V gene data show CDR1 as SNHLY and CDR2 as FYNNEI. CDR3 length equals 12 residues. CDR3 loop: CAMGTRPHEQYF. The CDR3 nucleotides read TGTGCCATGGGGACGCGGCCCCACGAGCAGTACTTC.

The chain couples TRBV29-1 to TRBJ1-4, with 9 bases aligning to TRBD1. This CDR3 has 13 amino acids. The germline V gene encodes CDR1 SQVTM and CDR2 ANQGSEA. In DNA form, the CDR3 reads TGCAGTGCCGGAGGGACAGGGAGTGAAAAACTGTTTTTT. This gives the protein CSAGGTGSEKLFF.

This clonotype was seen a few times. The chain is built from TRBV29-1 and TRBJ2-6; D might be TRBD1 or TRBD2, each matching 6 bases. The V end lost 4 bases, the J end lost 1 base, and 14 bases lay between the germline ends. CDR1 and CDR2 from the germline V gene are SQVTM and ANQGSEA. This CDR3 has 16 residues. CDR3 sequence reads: CSVGGGKTSGANVLTF. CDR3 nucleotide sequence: TGCAGCGTTGGAGGGGGGAAAACTTCTGGGGCCAACGTCCTGACTTTC.

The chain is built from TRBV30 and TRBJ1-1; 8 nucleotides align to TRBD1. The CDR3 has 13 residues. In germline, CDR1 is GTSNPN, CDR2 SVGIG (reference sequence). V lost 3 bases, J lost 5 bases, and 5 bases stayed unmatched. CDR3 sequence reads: CAWSARGRTEAFF. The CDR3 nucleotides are TGTGCCTGGAGCGCCAGGGGGCGGACTGAAGCTTTCTTT.

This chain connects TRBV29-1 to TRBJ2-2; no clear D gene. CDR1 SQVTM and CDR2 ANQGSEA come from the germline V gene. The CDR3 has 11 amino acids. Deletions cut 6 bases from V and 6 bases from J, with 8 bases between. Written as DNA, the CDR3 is TGCAGCGTCTTAGCACCCGGGGAGCTGTTTTTT. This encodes CSVLAPGELFF.

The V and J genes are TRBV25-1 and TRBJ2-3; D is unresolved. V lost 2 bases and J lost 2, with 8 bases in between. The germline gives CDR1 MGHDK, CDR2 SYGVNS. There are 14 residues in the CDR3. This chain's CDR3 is CASSEPRYTDTQYF. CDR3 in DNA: TGTGCCAGCAGTGAACCCCGGTACACAGATACGCAGTATTTT.